This is a list of T cell receptor beta chains from one sample in a study of identical twins. TCRdb re-derived calls from the 5' RACE reads in MiXCR, one entry per CDR3 protein. The sample includes fewer than 900,000 distinct CDR3 sequences, about 20% of them seen just once. The same data also went into a second study, on T cells expressing NK-cell markers.

Sequencing used PBMCs. Every receptor here comes from a woman under 30 in good health. Each CDR3 is given with its conserved first and last residue. The order of the fields is D gene, V gene, J gene, clone size, CDR3 DNA, CDR3 protein. The D gene is left open where the match is weak. Size tells how often a clone was seen (once, few, many) or the class of an expanded clone, and some rows leave it out.

.	TRBV29-1	TRBJ2-1	few	TGCAGCGGAGAAGGGTGGAATGAGCAGTTCTTC	CSGEGWNEQFF
.	TRBV2	TRBJ2-3	.	TGTGCCAGCGTGGGGGCGTACACAGATACGCAGTATTTT	CASVGAYTDTQYF
TRBD2	TRBV12-3/TRBV12-4	TRBJ2-7	.	TGTGCCAGCAGTGGGGGGACTAGCGGGAGTGTATACGAGCAGTACTTC	CASSGGTSGSVYEQYF
.	TRBV20-1	TRBJ1-1	few	TGCAGTGCTAGGGAGTTCGGGGGCTTGAACACTGAAGCTTTCTTT	CSAREFGGLNTEAFF
.	TRBV12-3/TRBV12-4	TRBJ1-2	few	TGTGCCAGCAGTCTGTCTCGATACTATGGCTACACCTTC	CASSLSRYYGYTF
.	TRBV2	TRBJ2-1	few	TGTGCCAGCAGTGAGGGTGCCCGCGGGGCCTCCTACAATGAGCAGTTCTTC	CASSEGARGASYNEQFF
.	TRBV28	TRBJ1-1	.	TGTGCCAGCACCTCCAAGTGGGTGAGCACTGAAGCTTTCTTT	CASTSKWVSTEAFF
TRBD1	TRBV20-1	TRBJ2-7	.	TGCAGTGCCCCCGGGACAGGGACGACCTACGAGCAGTACTTC	CSAPGTGTTYEQYF
.	TRBV20-1	TRBJ2-7	few	TGCAGTGCTAGAGTCCCCGGGACCGAGCAGTACTTC	CSARVPGTEQYF
TRBD2	TRBV6-1	TRBJ2-7	.	TGTGCCAGCAGCCGCCCGGGCGGGAGTTCGTACGAGCAGTACTTC	CASSRPGGSSYEQYF
TRBD1	TRBV18	TRBJ2-7	few	TGTGCCAGCTCACCACCGGGCGGGACAGGGATCTACGAGCAGTACTTC	CASSPPGGTGIYEQYF
.	TRBV5-4	TRBJ2-1	many	TGTGCCAGCAGCTTAAGTATCAGGTACGATGAGCAGTTCTTC	CASSLSIRYDEQFF
.	TRBV5-1	TRBJ1-1	.	TGCGCCAGCAGCTTGGACGCGGGGGTAACTGAAGCTTTCTTT	CASSLDAGVTEAFF
.	TRBV5-1	TRBJ2-1	few	TGCGCCAGCAGCCTGGGACAGGGTCTAATCGGCGGGGGGCATGAGCAGTTCTTC	CASSLGQGLIGGGHEQFF
TRBD1	TRBV18	TRBJ2-5	.	TGTGCCAGCTCACCTCTTCCCGGACAGGGTTTTGTGGAGACCCAGTACTTC	CASSPLPGQGFVETQYF
.	TRBV20-1	TRBJ2-5	.	TGCAGTGCTAGAGATACTGGGAAAGAGACCCAGTACTTC	CSARDTGKETQYF
TRBD2	TRBV29-1	TRBJ2-1	.	TGCAGCGTTGAACCTAGCGGGAGCTCTGAGCAGTTCTTC	CSVEPSGSSEQFF
.	TRBV12-3/TRBV12-4	TRBJ2-4	.	TGTGCCAGCAGTTTACTGCCCGAAGGACGAAGCATTCAGTACTTC	CASSLLPEGRSIQYF
TRBD2	TRBV20-1	TRBJ2-7	.	TGCAGTGCTCGGAAAGGGACTAGCGGGAGCTACTACGAGCAGTACTTC	CSARKGTSGSYYEQYF
TRBD2	TRBV28	TRBJ2-3	.	TGTGCCAGCAGTCCAATTCTCGGACTAGCGGGAGGTGTGGATGCAGATACGCAGTATTTT	CASSPILGLAGGVDADTQYF
.	TRBV5-6	TRBJ2-2	.	TGTGCCAGCAGCCCGGCGGGGGCCTGGACCGGGGAGCTGTTTTTT	CASSPAGAWTGELFF
TRBD1	TRBV29-1	TRBJ1-6	few	TGCAGCGTTAGACAGGGTGAATCACCCCTCCACTTT	CSVRQGESPLHF
TRBD1	TRBV12-3/TRBV12-4	TRBJ1-1	few	TGTGCCAGCAGTTCGGACAGGGGGCCCACTGAAGCTTTCTTT	CASSSDRGPTEAFF
TRBD2	TRBV5-1	TRBJ2-2	few	TGCGCCAGCAGCTTACTAGCGCAGGCCGGGGAGCTGTTTTTT	CASSLLAQAGELFF
.	TRBV29-1	TRBJ2-3	few	TGCAGCGTTGGGAGCTTCGAATCCCCCGATACGCAGTATTTT	CSVGSFESPDTQYF
.	TRBV12-3/TRBV12-4	TRBJ2-1	.	TGTGCCAGCGCCTTTGTTGTCGCTGAGCAGTTCTTC	CASAFVVAEQFF
.	TRBV9	TRBJ2-3	few	TGTGCCAGCAGCGCTTCACCGGGACAGGGGGGACTAGCGGCTAGACACACACACGGAGATACGCAGTATTTT	CASSASPGQGGLAARHTHGDTQYF
TRBD2	TRBV10-3	TRBJ2-3	few	TGTGCCATCAGTGGATTAGCGGGAGATACGCAGTATTTT	CAISGLAGDTQYF
.	TRBV29-1	TRBJ1-2	.	TGCAGCGTTGAGTGGCAGTATGGCTACACCTTC	CSVEWQYGYTF
TRBD2	TRBV3-1	TRBJ2-2	few	TGTGCCAGCAGCCGACTAGCGGGGGCGAGGAGCACCGGGGAGCTGTTTTTT	CASSRLAGARSTGELFF
.	TRBV11-2	TRBJ2-3	.	TGTGCCAGCAGCTTAGAATTCCCGGCAGATACAGATACGCAGTATTTT	CASSLEFPADTDTQYF
.	TRBV3-1	TRBJ2-5	.	TGTGCCAGCAGCCAAGGTTTGGATGTGTTGCGGCAAGAGACCCAGTACTTC	CASSQGLDVLRQETQYF
.	TRBV7-8	TRBJ1-2	few	TGTGCCAGCAGCTTAGCAGGGAAATCCTATGGCTACACCTTC	CASSLAGKSYGYTF
.	TRBV20-1	TRBJ2-3	.	TGCAGTGCCCCCATTGACGATTCGCAGTATTTT	CSAPIDDSQYF
.	TRBV5-1	TRBJ2-1	.	TGCGCCAGCACCAGGGATCGGAATGAGCAGTTCTTC	CASTRDRNEQFF
.	TRBV7-9	TRBJ2-2	few	TGTGCCAGCAGCGCGTGGGGGACCGGGGAGCTGTTTTTT	CASSAWGTGELFF
.	TRBV7-8	TRBJ2-5	.	TGTGCCAGCAGTTTAAGAGGCGGGAGGACAGGCTGGGTGACCCAGTACTTC	CASSLRGGRTGWVTQYF
.	TRBV9	TRBJ1-1	.	TGTGCCAGCAGCGTAGTTGCCCCCGGCACTGAAGCTTTCTTT	CASSVVAPGTEAFF
TRBD2	TRBV10-3	TRBJ2-7	few	TGTGCCACTAGCGGGGGGTCCTACGAGCAGTACTTC	CATSGGSYEQYF
TRBD1	TRBV20-1	TRBJ2-1	few	TGCAGTGCAGACCCCATTAGGGGGCCTGCTGAGCAGTTCTTC	CSADPIRGPAEQFF
.	TRBV6-1	TRBJ1-3	.	TGTGCCAGCTCGAGGGTCGCAAGCTCTGGAAACACCATATATTTT	CASSRVASSGNTIYF
TRBD2	TRBV7-2	TRBJ2-4	.	TGTGCCAGCAGCTTAGTCGACTCGGGGGGTTACATTCAGTACTTC	CASSLVDSGGYIQYF
TRBD2	TRBV7-9	TRBJ2-3	few	TGTGCCAGCAGCTTAAGCGGGGAAAGCACAGATACGCAGTATTTT	CASSLSGESTDTQYF
.	TRBV15	TRBJ1-2	few	TGTGCCACCAGCACAGTCAACTATGGCTACACCTTC	CATSTVNYGYTF
.	TRBV10-3	TRBJ1-3	.	TGTGCCATCAGTGAAACAGGCCCCTCTGGAAACACCATATATTTT	CAISETGPSGNTIYF
.	TRBV5-1	TRBJ1-1	.	TGCGCCAGCAGCCAGACGGGACACGCTAACACTGAAGCTTTCTTT	CASSQTGHANTEAFF